This is a list of T cell receptor beta chains from one sample in a study of blood T cell repertoires in COVID-19. The table came from immunoSEQ multiplex PCR; TCRdb's copy has only in-frame clones and leaves some out. Of approximately 200,000 clones detected, approximately 80% appear once; the ten largest clones hold less than 2%. The material sequenced was PBMCs or T cells enriched from blood (not recorded which). The receptors come from a man aged 60-69 years who had recovered from COVID-19. The CDR3 runs from the conserved cysteine through the conserved F or W. The D gene is left open where the match is weak. Not all rows give a size; the values are once, few, many and, for expanded clones, a class.

v_gene,d_gene,abundance,j_gene,CDR3aa,CDR3nt
TRBV6-1,TRBD2,-,TRBJ2-1,CASSGSGGDLFSYNEQFF,TGTGCCAGCAGTGGTAGCGGGGGGGATCTCTTCTCCTACAATGAGCAGTTCTTC
TRBV20-1,-,-,TRBJ1-2,CSASGGNGYTF,TGCAGTGCATCCGGGGGGAATGGCTACACCTTC
TRBV15,-,-,TRBJ2-5,CATSRDLVETQYF,TGTGCCACCAGCAGAGACCTTGTTGAGACCCAGTACTTC
TRBV18,TRBD1,-,TRBJ2-7,CASSLGQFNEQYF,TGTGCCAGCTCACTGGGACAGTTCAACGAGCAGTACTTC
TRBV20-1,TRBD1,-,TRBJ1-2,CSLTQGGGYTF,TGCAGCCTCACTCAGGGGGGCGGCTACACCTTC
TRBV11-3,-,-,TRBJ1-6,CASSLGQTDSPLHF,TGTGCCAGCAGCTTAGGGCAGACAGATTCACCCCTCCACTTT
TRBV6-2/TRBV6-3,-,few,TRBJ1-1,CASSYESPGSTEAFF,TGTGCCAGCAGTTACGAAAGCCCGGGGAGCACTGAAGCTTTCTTT
TRBV14,-,-,TRBJ1-2,CASSRDTNYGYTF,TGTGCCAGCAGCCGCGACACGAACTATGGCTACACCTTC
TRBV11-2,-,-,TRBJ1-6,CASSLLPGLNSPLHF,TGTGCCAGCAGCTTATTGCCAGGGTTAAATTCACCCCTCCACTTT
TRBV7-2,TRBD2,-,TRBJ2-7,CASSWTSGAYEQYF,TGTGCCAGCAGCTGGACTAGCGGGGCCTACGAGCAGTACTTC
TRBV6-5,-,-,TRBJ1-1,CASTQGMNTEAFF,TGTGCCAGCACCCAGGGAATGAACACTGAAGCTTTCTTT
TRBV11-2,-,-,TRBJ2-2,CASSLVGLDTGELFF,TGTGCCAGCAGCTTAGTGGGACTCGACACCGGGGAGCTGTTTTTT
TRBV19,TRBD1,few,TRBJ1-1,CASSPDRGRAEAFF,TGTGCCAGTAGCCCCGACAGGGGGCGGGCTGAAGCTTTCTTT
TRBV27,TRBD1,-,TRBJ1-5,CASSRQGQLNQPQHF,TGTGCCAGCAGTCGTCAGGGACAGCTCAATCAGCCCCAGCATTTT
TRBV5-8,-,-,TRBJ2-3,CASSFMRGGLGDTQYF,TGTGCCAGCAGCTTTATGAGGGGGGGCTTGGGAGATACGCAGTATTTT
TRBV2,-,-,TRBJ1-5,CASRAGLNQPQHF,TGTGCCAGCAGGGCAGGACTCAATCAGCCCCAGCATTTT
TRBV15,TRBD1,-,TRBJ2-5,CATSRGSQGAYETQYF,TGTGCCACCAGCAGAGGGAGCCAGGGGGCATATGAGACCCAGTACTTC
TRBV27,-,-,TRBJ1-1,CASSRRDGTEAFF,TGTGCCAGCAGCCGCCGGGATGGTACTGAAGCTTTCTTT
TRBV24-1,-,-,TRBJ2-4,CATSDPRLAKNIQYF,TGTGCCACCAGTGACCCCCGACTAGCCAAAAACATTCAGTACTTC
TRBV11-3,TRBD2,once,TRBJ2-2,CASSLGSGGGPNTGELFF,TGTGCCAGCAGCTTAGGTTCCGGCGGGGGACCGAACACCGGGGAGCTGTTTTTT
TRBV11-1,-,-,TRBJ2-3,CASSLVRGQGDTQYF,TGTGCCAGCAGCTTAGTTAGAGGGCAAGGCGATACGCAGTATTTT
TRBV27,-,few,TRBJ2-1,CASTSQGNNEQFF,TGTGCCAGCACCTCGCAGGGGAACAATGAGCAGTTCTTC
TRBV29-1,-,once,TRBJ1-4,CSVGDEKLFF,TGCAGCGTTGGCGATGAAAAACTGTTTTTT
TRBV11-3,-,-,TRBJ2-7,CASSPPRGQVSYEQYF,TGTGCCAGCAGCCCCCCGCGGGGGCAGGTATCCTACGAGCAGTACTTC
TRBV7-6,-,-,TRBJ1-6,CASAASYNSPLHF,TGTGCCAGCGCAGCGTCCTATAATTCACCCCTCCACTTT
TRBV11-3,-,-,TRBJ2-3,CASSLDRVDTQYF,TGTGCCAGCAGCTTAGATCGGGTGGATACGCAGTATTTT
TRBV5-1,-,-,TRBJ1-2,CASSSTGTPRSGGYTF,TGCGCCAGCAGCTCGACCGGGACTCCGAGGTCCGGAGGCTACACCTTC
TRBV18,TRBD1,-,TRBJ2-1,CASSPTTGTFYNEQFF,TGTGCCAGCTCACCAACGACAGGGACCTTTTACAATGAGCAGTTCTTC
TRBV7-9,-,-,TRBJ2-7,CASSLTETPYEQYF,TGTGCCAGCAGCTTGACTGAAACTCCCTACGAGCAGTACTTC
TRBV6-5,-,-,TRBJ1-2,CASSYSPDRREYTF,TGTGCCAGCAGTTACTCCCCCGACAGGAGAGAATACACCTTC
TRBV18,TRBD1,-,TRBJ1-5,CASSMTGNQPQHF,TGTGCCAGCTCAATGACAGGGAATCAGCCCCAGCATTTT
TRBV18,TRBD2,-,TRBJ2-6,CASSPRGGALSGANVLTF,TGTGCCAGCTCACCCCGCGGGGGGGCTCTCTCTGGGGCCAACGTCCTGACTTTC
TRBV27,-,once,TRBJ1-1,CASSSLVGMNTEAFF,TGTGCCAGCAGTTCCCTAGTAGGAATGAACACTGAAGCTTTCTTT
TRBV6-1,-,-,TRBJ2-5,CASSEAFGDTLGETQYF,TGTGCCAGCAGTGAAGCGTTCGGGGACACTTTGGGGGAGACCCAGTACTTC
TRBV5-1,-,once,TRBJ1-1,CASSLVGAATEAFF,TGCGCCAGCAGCTTGGTGGGGGCAGCCACTGAAGCTTTCTTT
TRBV15,-,-,TRBJ2-3,CATSRTTGTQDTQYF,TGTGCCACCAGCAGGACGACAGGAACGCAGGATACGCAGTATTTT
TRBV10-1,TRBD2,-,TRBJ2-7,CASRKRGGFTYEQYF,TGCGCCAGCAGAAAGCGGGGGGGCTTCACCTACGAGCAGTACTTC
TRBV7-2,TRBD2,-,TRBJ2-1,CASSLFSGGYYNEQFF,TGTGCCAGCAGCTTATTTAGCGGGGGATACTACAATGAGCAGTTCTTC
TRBV3-1/TRBV3-2,-,-,TRBJ2-2,CASSHFYVGELFF,TGTGCCAGCAGCCATTTCTATGTCGGGGAGCTGTTTTTT
TRBV27,-,-,TRBJ1-6,CASSLKYRGLGVSPLHF,TGTGCCAGCAGTCTGAAGTATAGGGGCCTTGGGGTTTCACCCCTCCACTTT
TRBV11-3,-,-,TRBJ2-1,CASSFQGSYNEQFF,TGTGCCAGCAGCTTTCAGGGGTCCTACAATGAGCAGTTCTTC